The T cell receptor beta chain under discussion was sequenced for a study of spatial heterogeneity in lung cancer. Study in general: Every unique TCR and UMI combination, on average, appeared more than ten times in raw reads.

TCR cDNA molecules each had a unique molecular identifier. TCRdb re-analysed the 5' RACE reads in MiXCR, keeping a single row per CDR3 protein. The table has 2,000 to 2,500 distinct CDR3 sequences, more than 1.5% seen once. This CDR3 is built from 14 residues. The germline gives CDR1 MGHRA, CDR2 YSYEKL. This clonotype appeared once. The germline gene is not matched at one end of the junction; a read error may be the cause. Time point described: sample taken at primary tumor resection. There were roughly 72 donors, all of them untreated patients with early-stage non-small cell lung cancer. Whole RNA came from tumor, nontumor lung or frozen PBMC and was sequenced without being sorted.

Sequences were derived from normal lung tissue next to the tumor, sampled at surgery. This receptor was taken from a male donor with early-stage non-small cell lung cancer. The chain carries TRBV4-1 and TRBJ2-5, with 7 nucleotides matching TRBD1. The CDR3 DNA reads as TGCGCCAGCAGCGAAGACAGGGTCGAGGAGACCCAGTACTTC. Translated, it gives CASSEDRVEETQYF.